Given below is one T cell receptor (beta chain) in context. The data originate from a study of blood T cell repertoires in COVID-19. Across the study: Both acute and convalescent COVID-19 samples were obtained from the United States, Italy and Spain. Nucleic acid was either cDNA or gDNA, and it came from T cells, B-cell-depleted T cells, or PBMCs.

TCRdb keeps only in-frame clones here, not all; method: immunoSEQ multiplex PCR. The repertoire holds over 200,000 clones, with 86% as singletons. The V segment lost 6 bases and the J segment 8 bases; nucleotides outside the gene matches: 10. This CDR3 spans 16 amino acids. Germline loops: CDR1 LNHNV, CDR2 YYDKDF (reference sequence). The sequence was collected from a man aged 35-49 years who had recovered from COVID-19. The specimen sequenced was peripheral blood. The chain is built from TRBV15 and TRBJ2-3, with 14 nucleotides matching TRBD2. The CDR3 sequence: CATSPDLGLAGVTQYF. CDR3 sequence (DNA): TGTGCCACCAGTCCCGACCTGGGACTAGCGGGAGTTACGCAGTATTTT. The full variable domain, rest sourced from reference TRBV15 and TRBJ2-3, is DAMVIQNPRYQVTQFGKPVTLSCSQTLNHNVMYWYQQKSSQAPKLLFHYYDKDFNNEADTPDNFQSRRPNTSFCFLDIRSPGLGDTAMYLCATSPDLGLAGVTQYFGPGTRLTVL.